Below are 19 T cell receptor beta chains sequenced from a single sample in a study of control samples from healthy donors and cancer patients. TCRdb's table, derived via immunoSEQ multiplex PCR, lists solely in-frame clones and lacks some. Of some 65,000 clones detected, 84% appear once; the ten largest clones hold approximately 2.8%. The sequencing input was PBMCs. Every receptor here comes from a woman aged 45 to 65 with lung cancer.

The chain combines TRBV7-2 with TRBJ2-1; D is tentatively TRBD1 or TRBD2 (5 bases each). The CDR3 sequence is 16 residues long. CDR1 SGHTA and CDR2 FQGNSA come from the germline V gene. V dropped 3 bases and J dropped 6 bases, with 18 bases sitting between them. The CDR3 sequence is CASSFSGAWGRNEQFF. The CDR3 nucleotides are TGTGCCAGCAGCTTCTCCGGGGCCTGGGGTCGCAATGAGCAGTTCTTC.

This chain connects TRBV30 to TRBJ2-6, with D tentatively TRBD1 (5 bases). Per germline, CDR1 GTSNPN and CDR2 SVGIG (reference sequence). V gave up 1 base and J gave up 8 bases, with 15 bases separating them. The CDR3 extends over 15 amino acids. For the CDR3, the DNA is TGTGCCTGGAGTGACGGCGCAGGGCCTTCCAACGTCCTGACTTTC. Protein: CAWSDGAGPSNVLTF.

CDR3 in amino acids: CASSQDLSQPILRDYTF. CDR3 sequence (DNA): TGTGCCAGCAGCCAAGATTTGTCACAGCCCATTCTAAGAGACTACACCTTC. The rearrangement joins TRBV14 to TRBJ1-2; D not certain. V lost 0 bases to trimming and J lost 10 bases, with 24 bases between them. This CDR3 region has 17 residues. Per the germline V gene, CDR1 is SGHDN and CDR2 is FVKESK.

The chain employs TRBV7-6 and TRBJ2-7; the match to TRBD1 covers 7 bases. Germline V gene data show CDR1 as SGHVS and CDR2 as FNYEAQ. Trimming took 1 base from V and 7 from J; bases not matched to a gene: 7. The CDR3 runs to 14 residues. DNA for the CDR3: TGTGCCAGCAGCTTAGAAGCACAGGGGCTAGAGCAGTACTTC. It yields the protein CASSLEAQGLEQYF.

In this sample, this clone turned up a few times. V is TRBV2 and J is TRBJ1-1, with D possibly matching TRBD1 (6 bases). Between the trimmed V and J ends, which lost 3 bases and 1 base, there was a span of 12 bases. Germline V gene data show CDR1 as SNHLY and CDR2 as FYNNEI. The CDR3 has 15 amino acids. The CDR3 bases are TGTGCCAGCAGTGATGCGGGGGGCAGGAACACTGAAGCTTTCTTT. Its protein is CASSDAGGRNTEAFF.

This sequence joins TRBV6-1 and TRBJ1-2, with 9 nucleotides matching TRBD1. After removal of 1 base from V and 4 bases from J, the junction contained 10 bases not matched to a gene. The CDR3 has 17 residues. CDR1 is MNHNS, CDR2 SASEGT, per germline. The CDR3 nucleotides read TGTGCCAGCAGTGAAGTAGTTCTGGGACAGGGTCCCTATGGCTACACCTTC. Residues: CASSEVVLGQGPYGYTF.

The chain couples TRBV7-2 to TRBJ1-1; tentatively, D is TRBD1 (5 bases). Between the trimmed V and J ends, which lost 5 bases and 6 bases, there was a span of 13 bases. The CDR3 runs to 13 residues. Germline CDR1 and CDR2: SGHTA and FQGNSA. The CDR3 nucleotides read TGTGCCAGCAGCCTCCCCCGGGGCCCTGAAGCTTTCTTT. Protein: CASSLPRGPEAFF.

This clone has just a few counts. The chain is built from TRBV5-1 and TRBJ1-1; 8 bases match TRBD1. With 4 bases clipped from V and 2 bases from J, the junction kept 10 bases outside the gene matches. Germline lookup yields CDR1 SGHRS and CDR2 YFSETQ. CDR3 size: 16 residues. The DNA for the CDR3 is TGCGCCAGCAGCCACGGACAGGGATTGTTTAACACTGAAGCTTTCTTT. This sequence encodes CASSHGQGLFNTEAFF.

V and J are TRBV6-5 and TRBJ1-6, with a weak D call TRBD1 (5 bases). The length of the CDR3 is 15 residues. Deletions cut 6 bases from V and 7 bases from J, with 16 bases between. Germline values: CDR1 MNHEY, CDR2 SVGAGI. The CDR3 DNA reads TGTGCCAGCAGCCTGGCCTTCAGGGACAATTCACCCCTCCACTTT. Amino acid sequence: CASSLAFRDNSPLHF.

This clone has a handful of counts. As DNA, the CDR3 is TGTGCCAGCAGTCCTTCCGCTTACAATGAGCAGTTCTTC. Translation: CASSPSAYNEQFF. The chain couples TRBV6-4 to TRBJ2-1; no definite D call. Germline CDR1 is MRHNA and CDR2 is SNTAGT. V lost 5 bases and J lost 4, with 9 bases in between. The CDR3 length is 13 residues.

The chain combines TRBV6-6 with TRBJ2-5, with 9 bases aligning to TRBD2. The CDR3 extends over 15 amino acids. Germline-derived CDR1 and CDR2 are MNHNY and SVGAGI (reference sequence). V shed 6 bases, J shed 5 bases, and the junction held 10 bases outside the gene matches. The CDR3: CASRELAGRGETQYF. Written as DNA, the CDR3 is TGTGCCAGCAGAGAGCTAGCGGGGAGGGGGGAGACCCAGTACTTC.

V gene TRBV4-3 combines with J gene TRBJ2-7; D remains unclear. V dropped 0 bases and J dropped 5 bases, with 8 bases sitting between them. CDR3 length equals 13 residues. CDR1 is LGHNA, CDR2 YSLEER, per germline. The CDR3 loop reads CASSQEPFHEQYF. Here the CDR3 DNA reads TGCGCCAGCAGCCAAGAACCGTTCCACGAGCAGTACTTC.

The chain has TRBV10-3 and TRBJ1-1; TRBD1 agrees at 7 bases. The CDR3 has 15 amino acids. Per the germline V gene, CDR1 is ENHRY and CDR2 is SYGVKD. Unmatched junction bases numbered 10, after V lost 2 bases and J lost 7 bases. The CDR3, as DNA: TGTGCCATCAGTGAGGCCACAGGGGCTCTGGGTGAAGCTTTCTTT. It yields the protein CAISEATGALGEAFF.

This chain uses TRBV7-3 with TRBJ2-1; D unclear. The germline V gene encodes CDR1 SGHTA and CDR2 FQGTGA. Trimming cost V 5 bases and J 0 bases, with 11 bases left between them. CDR3 length equals 15 residues. The CDR3 DNA is TGTGCCAGCAGCCCCTCAGTGGGCTCCTACAATGAGCAGTTCTTC. It codes for CASSPSVGSYNEQFF.

The chain recombines TRBV6-5 with TRBJ2-7, with D perhaps TRBD2 (5 bases). Germline V lookup: CDR1 MNHEY, CDR2 SVGAGI. Trimming pared 6 bases from V and 2 bases from J, leaving 14 bases between. The CDR3 contains 14 residues. The CDR3 region has the DNA TGTGCCAGCAGGACTAACCCCGGACCCTACGAGCAGTACTTC. Translated: CASRTNPGPYEQYF.

The CDR3 DNA reads as TGTGCCAGCAGTTACGAAGCCGGACGTGTCTACGAGCAGTACTTC. Encoded protein: CASSYEAGRVYEQYF. The V gene is TRBV6-2 or TRBV6-3, the J gene TRBJ2-7; D gene uncertain. Between the trimmed V and J ends, which lost 2 bases and 3 bases, there was a span of 14 bases. The CDR3 spans 15 residues. Germline V lookup: CDR1 MNHEY, CDR2 SVGEGT.

The rearrangement links TRBV7-8 to TRBJ2-1, with D possibly TRBD2 on 6 matching bases. Germline CDR1 is SGHVS and CDR2 is FQNEAQ. V dropped 4 bases and J dropped 0 bases, with 10 bases sitting between them. The CDR3 is made up of 15 amino acids. Written as DNA, the CDR3 is TGTGCCAGCAGCTACCCGGGACTCTCCTACAATGAGCAGTTCTTC. It encodes CASSYPGLSYNEQFF.

The rearrangement joins TRBV2 to TRBJ1-4, with 7 bases identical to TRBD1. The ends lost 4 bases at V and 4 bases at J; junction bases unmatched: 3. CDR3 length: 14 amino acids. The V gene's germline CDR1 is SNHLY and CDR2 FYNNEI. In DNA, the CDR3 is TGTGCCAGCAGTGGAACAGGGGATAATGAAAAACTGTTTTTT. Protein sequence: CASSGTGDNEKLFF.

The sample holds a few counts of this clone. This rearrangement joins TRBV7-9 to TRBJ1-2; no definite D call. The V gene's germline CDR1 is SEHNR and CDR2 FQNEAQ (reference sequence). This CDR3 spans 13 amino acids. With 1 base removed from V and 3 bases from J, the gap between germline ends came to 6 bases. Here the CDR3 DNA reads TGTGCCAGCAGCTTAGGGTCTGACTATGGCTACACCTTC. Translation: CASSLGSDYGYTF.